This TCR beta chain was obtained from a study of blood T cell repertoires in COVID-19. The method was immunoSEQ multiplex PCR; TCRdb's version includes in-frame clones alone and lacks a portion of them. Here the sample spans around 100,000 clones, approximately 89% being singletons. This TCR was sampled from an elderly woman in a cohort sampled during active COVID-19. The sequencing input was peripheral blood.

The DNA of the CDR3 is TGTGCTACAGCTAGGGACACGTCCTATGGCTACACCTTC. Its translation is CATARDTSYGYTF. V gene TRBV6-5 combines with J gene TRBJ1-2, with D perhaps matching TRBD1 (6 bases). This CDR3 spans 13 amino acids. The germline V gene has CDR1 MNHEY and CDR2 SVGAGI.